This entry concerns a single T cell receptor (beta chain). Its antigen is as yet unknown. This sample is part of a study of shared clonotypes between healthy human individuals. In the study's own analysis: Quality scores were absent from the junction-only immunoSEQ sequences, so filtering differed. Assay: immunoSEQ multiplex PCR; the TCRdb copy retains only in-frame clones and omits some. Clone size and the V and J calls come from that table; the DNA yielded D and trimming. Among over a million clones listed, roughly 96% were seen once. Study-wide findings and caveats: The sharing of 5% to 5.5% of naive CD4 clonotypes was seen across a handful of donors. When compared with the clonotypes that were shared by all four sorted-subset donors, the non-shared clonotypes turned out to have lower generation probabilities.

This CDR3 has 13 amino acids. From germline, CDR1 is MNHEY and CDR2 SVGAGI. V was shortened by 5 bases and J by 4 bases, with 11 bases between the two germline ends. From CD4+ cells came CD45RA+ naive and CD45RA-negative memory subsets. Sequencing used naive CD4+ T cells sorted from blood. Subset noted: CD45RA+ positively selected. The receptor comes from a man aged 25-45 years in good health. The V call is TRBV6-5, the J call TRBJ1-1; D perhaps matches TRBD1 (6 bases). The CDR3 here is CASSQQGLTEAFF. In nucleotides, the CDR3 is TGTGCCAGCAGTCAACAGGGTCTCACTGAAGCTTTCTTT.